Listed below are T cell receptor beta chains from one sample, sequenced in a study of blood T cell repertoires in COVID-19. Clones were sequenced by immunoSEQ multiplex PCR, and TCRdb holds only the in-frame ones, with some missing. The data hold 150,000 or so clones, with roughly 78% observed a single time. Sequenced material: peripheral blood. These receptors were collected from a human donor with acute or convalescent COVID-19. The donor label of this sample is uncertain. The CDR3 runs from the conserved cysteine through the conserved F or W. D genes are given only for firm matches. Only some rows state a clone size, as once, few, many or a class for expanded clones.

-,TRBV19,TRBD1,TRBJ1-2,CASEQGAGGYTF,TGTGCCAGTGAGCAGGGGGCCGGTGGCTACACCTTC
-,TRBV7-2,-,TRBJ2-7,CASRLGGLLNEQYF,TGTGCCAGCAGATTAGGGGGACTACTAAACGAGCAGTACTTC
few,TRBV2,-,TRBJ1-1,CASEPTGINTEAFF,TGTGCCAGCGAACCCACAGGTATTAACACTGAAGCTTTCTTT
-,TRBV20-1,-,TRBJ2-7,CSAAIYEQYF,TGCAGTGCTGCTATCTACGAGCAGTACTTC
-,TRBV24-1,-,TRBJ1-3,CATSDSMGLSGNTIYF,TGTGCCACCAGTGATTCGATGGGCCTTTCTGGAAACACCATATATTTT
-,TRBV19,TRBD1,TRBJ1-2,CASSIDRDRANYGYTF,TGTGCCAGTAGTATAGACCGGGACAGAGCTAACTATGGCTACACCTTC
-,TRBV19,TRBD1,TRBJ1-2,CASSALTGGDYGYTF,TGTGCCAGTAGTGCGCTGACAGGGGGAGATTATGGCTACACCTTC
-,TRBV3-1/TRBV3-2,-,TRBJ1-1,CASSRDRGRSMNTEAFF,TGTGCCAGCAGCCGCGACCGGGGAAGGAGCATGAACACTGAAGCTTTCTTT
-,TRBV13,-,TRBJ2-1,CASSYGGGNEQFF,TGTGCCAGCAGTTACGGTGGCGGTAATGAGCAGTTCTTC
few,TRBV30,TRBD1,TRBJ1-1,CAWSGQGGTEAFF,TGTGCCTGGAGCGGACAGGGTGGGACTGAAGCTTTCTTT
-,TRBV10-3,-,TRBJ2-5,CAISIGGAETQYF,TGTGCCATCAGTATAGGGGGTGCGGAGACCCAGTACTTC
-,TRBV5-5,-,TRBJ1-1,CASSVTVGQTNTEAFF,TGTGCCAGCAGCGTTACCGTAGGACAGACGAACACTGAAGCTTTCTTT
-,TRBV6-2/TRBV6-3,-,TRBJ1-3,CASSRSSQSSGNTIYF,TGTGCCAGCAGTCGTTCCTCACAGAGCTCTGGAAACACCATATATTTT
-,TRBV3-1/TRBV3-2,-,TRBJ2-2,CASDKSPFGELFF,TGTGCCAGCGACAAGTCCCCTTTCGGGGAGCTGTTTTTT
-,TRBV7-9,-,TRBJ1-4,CASSSQAPSKKLFF,TGTGCCAGCAGCTCACAGGCCCCTTCTAAAAAACTGTTTTTT
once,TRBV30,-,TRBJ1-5,CAWSVQGLTGQPQHF,TGTGCCTGGAGTGTACAAGGACTTACCGGCCAGCCCCAGCATTTT
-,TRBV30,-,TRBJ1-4,CAWSGGLIEKLFF,TGTGCCTGGAGTGGAGGACTAATAGAAAAACTGTTTTTT
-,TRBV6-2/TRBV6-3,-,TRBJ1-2,CASSARATSYGYTF,TGTGCCAGCAGTGCCAGGGCGACAAGCTATGGCTACACCTTC
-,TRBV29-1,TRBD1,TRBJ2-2,CSVAGTGSGELFF,TGCAGCGTGGCCGGGACAGGGTCCGGGGAGCTGTTTTTT
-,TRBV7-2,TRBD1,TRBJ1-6,CASSFDRVHNSPLHF,TGTGCCAGCAGCTTCGACAGGGTCCATAATTCACCCCTCCACTTT
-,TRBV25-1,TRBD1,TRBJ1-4,CASRRQGAGEKLFF,TGTGCCAGCAGGCGACAGGGGGCCGGTGAAAAACTGTTTTTT
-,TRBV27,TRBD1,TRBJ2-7,CASSSRQGHYEQYF,TGTGCCAGCAGCTCCCGACAGGGCCACTACGAGCAGTACTTC
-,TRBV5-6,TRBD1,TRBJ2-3,CASSLWDRATDTQYF,TGTGCCAGCAGCTTATGGGACAGGGCTACAGATACGCAGTATTTT
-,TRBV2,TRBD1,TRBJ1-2,CAGTGEDYGYTF,TGTGCCGGGACAGGGGAGGACTATGGCTACACCTTC
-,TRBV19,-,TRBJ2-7,CASSIQGYEQYF,TGTGCCAGTAGTATACAGGGCTACGAGCAGTACTTC
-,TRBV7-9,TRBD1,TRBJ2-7,CATRQGGSYEQYF,TGTGCCACCAGACAGGGGGGGTCCTACGAGCAGTACTTC
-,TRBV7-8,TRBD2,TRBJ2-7,CASSPLGGEQYF,TGTGCCAGCAGCCCCTTGGGGGGGGAGCAGTACTTC
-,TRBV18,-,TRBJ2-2,CASSHPRPTQNTGELFF,TGTGCCAGCTCACACCCAAGGCCGACTCAGAACACCGGGGAGCTGTTTTTT
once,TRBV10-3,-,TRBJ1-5,CATDLQNSNQPQHF,TGTGCCACCGACCTACAGAATAGCAATCAGCCCCAGCATTTT
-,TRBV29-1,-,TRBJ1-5,CSVGREGNQPQHF,TGCAGCGTTGGCAGGGAAGGAAATCAGCCCCAGCATTTT
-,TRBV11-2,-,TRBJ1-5,CASSRRGGYSNQPQHF,TGTGCCAGCAGCCGCAGGGGCGGATATAGCAATCAGCCCCAGCATTTT
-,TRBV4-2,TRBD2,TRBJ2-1,CASSQPSGGAVEQFF,TGTGCCAGCAGCCAACCTAGCGGGGGGGCGGTTGAGCAGTTCTTC
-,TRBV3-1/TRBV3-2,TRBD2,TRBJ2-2,CASSPPGGGPTGELFF,TGTGCCAGCAGCCCCCCTGGCGGGGGGCCGACCGGGGAGCTGTTTTTT
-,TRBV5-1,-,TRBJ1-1,CASSPGRTQNTEAFF,TGCGCCAGCAGCCCTGGGCGGACTCAGAACACTGAAGCTTTCTTT
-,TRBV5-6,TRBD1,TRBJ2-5,CASSPISRDRGTQYF,TGTGCCAGCAGCCCAATTTCCCGGGACAGGGGGACCCAGTACTTC
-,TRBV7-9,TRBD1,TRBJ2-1,CASSLFRDRVNEQFF,TGTGCCAGCAGCTTATTTCGGGACAGGGTCAATGAGCAGTTCTTC
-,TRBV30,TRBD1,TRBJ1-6,CAWSAPGTGWSPLHF,TGTGCCTGGAGTGCCCCCGGGACAGGGTGGTCACCCCTCCACTTT
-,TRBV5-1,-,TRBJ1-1,CASSFRGGGNTEAFF,TGCGCCAGCAGCTTCAGGGGAGGGGGGAACACTGAAGCTTTCTTT
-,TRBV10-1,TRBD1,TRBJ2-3,CASSVAGTGGSDTQYF,TGCGCCAGCAGTGTCGCCGGGACAGGGGGATCAGATACGCAGTATTTT
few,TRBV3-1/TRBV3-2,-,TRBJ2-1,CASSLTSTRSEQFF,TGTGCCAGCAGCCTCACATCGACTCGTAGTGAGCAGTTCTTC
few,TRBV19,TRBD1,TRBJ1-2,CASSLQGALNYGYTF,TGTGCCAGTAGTTTACAGGGGGCTTTAAACTATGGCTACACCTTC
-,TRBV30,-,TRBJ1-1,CAWTSGGVNTEAFF,TGTGCCTGGACCAGCGGCGGGGTGAACACTGAAGCTTTCTTT
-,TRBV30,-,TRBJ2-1,CAWSLPPPQGDNEQFF,TGTGCCTGGAGTCTTCCCCCCCCACAGGGAGACAATGAGCAGTTCTTC
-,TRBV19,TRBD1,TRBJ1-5,CASSRGGTGVNQPQHF,TGTGCCAGTAGTAGGGGAGGGACAGGAGTCAATCAGCCCCAGCATTTT
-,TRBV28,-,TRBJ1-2,CASGTNYGYTF,TGTGCCTCCGGGACAAACTATGGCTACACCTTC
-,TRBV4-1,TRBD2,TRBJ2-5,CASSQDGGGGFRETQYF,TGCGCCAGCAGCCAAGATGGGGGGGGAGGGTTTCGAGAGACCCAGTACTTC
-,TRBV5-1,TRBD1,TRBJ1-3,CASSAGQGLNTIYF,TGCGCCAGCAGCGCCGGACAGGGGCTCAACACCATATATTTT
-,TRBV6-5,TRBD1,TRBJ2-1,CASTRTGDNEQFF,TGTGCCAGCACTCGGACAGGGGACAATGAGCAGTTCTTC
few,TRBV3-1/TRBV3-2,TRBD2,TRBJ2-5,CASTLGLAVRFTQYF,TGTGCCAGCACCCTGGGACTAGCGGTTAGGTTCACCCAGTACTTC
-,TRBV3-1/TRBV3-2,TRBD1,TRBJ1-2,CASSQDLLWTGVYGYTF,TGTGCCAGCAGCCAAGATTTGCTTTGGACAGGAGTTTATGGCTACACCTTC
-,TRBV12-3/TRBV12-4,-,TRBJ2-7,CASSPNTQGEQYF,TGTGCCAGCAGTCCCAACACACAGGGTGAGCAGTACTTC
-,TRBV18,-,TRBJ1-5,CASSPRDDQPQHF,TGTGCCAGCTCACCCAGGGATGATCAGCCCCAGCATTTT
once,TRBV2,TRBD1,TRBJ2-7,CASSGQGNEQYF,TGTGCCAGCAGCGGACAGGGTAACGAGCAGTACTTC
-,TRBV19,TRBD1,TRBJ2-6,CASSRKTGGSGANVLTF,TGTGCCAGTAGCCGAAAAACAGGGGGCTCTGGGGCCAACGTCCTGACTTTC
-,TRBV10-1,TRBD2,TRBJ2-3,CASSESQRGHTDTQYF,TGCGCCAGCAGTGAGTCGCAGCGGGGTCACACAGATACGCAGTATTTT
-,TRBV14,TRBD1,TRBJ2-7,CASSHLDRGHEQYF,TGTGCCAGCAGCCACCTGGACAGGGGACACGAGCAGTACTTC
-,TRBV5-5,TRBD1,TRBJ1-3,CASSLGQGSNAGNTIYF,TGTGCCAGCAGCTTAGGACAGGGGAGCAATGCTGGAAACACCATATATTTT
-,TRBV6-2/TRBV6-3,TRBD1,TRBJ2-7,CASSNRQGVKEEQYF,TGTGCCAGCAGTAACCGACAGGGGGTTAAGGAAGAGCAGTACTTC
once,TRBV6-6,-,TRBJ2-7,CASSYSDSYEQYF,TGTGCCAGCAGTTACTCCGACAGCTACGAGCAGTACTTC